The 29 T cell receptor beta chains below all came from one sample that was sequenced in a study of OX40 agonist ivuxolimab in advanced cancers. Profiled with immunoSEQ multiplex PCR; TCRdb holds only in-frame clones, not every one. The sample has about 42,000 clones, 82% seen once. The sample consisted of CD4+ or CD8+ T cells sorted from blood, taken in a trial of the OX40 agonist ivuxolimab. All receptors come from an adult with an advanced solid tumor such as melanoma, head and neck, liver or kidney cancer.

This sequence joins TRBV6-4 and TRBJ1-3; 8 bases map to TRBD1. The germline V gene encodes CDR1 MRHNA and CDR2 SNTAGT. The CDR3 length is 19 residues. After removal of 6 bases from V and 0 bases from J, the junction contained 16 bases not matched to a gene. As DNA, the CDR3 is TGTGCCAGCAGACACAGCGGGACAGGAAACCACTTCTCTGGAAACACCATATATTTT. Residues: CASRHSGTGNHFSGNTIYF.

V is TRBV6-1 and J is TRBJ1-1; 8 positions agree with TRBD1. Germline V gives CDR1 MNHNS, CDR2 SASEGT. This CDR3 is built from 14 residues. V lost 3 bases to trimming and J lost 5 bases; unmatched junction nucleotides: 5. CDR3 amino acids: CASSDDRGRTEAFF. As DNA, the CDR3 is TGTGCCAGCAGTGATGACAGGGGACGGACTGAAGCTTTCTTT.

V and J are TRBV5-5 and TRBJ1-3; 9 nucleotides line up with TRBD1. V shed 4 bases and J 3 bases; nucleotides not matched to a gene: 8. This CDR3 is 16 amino acids long. Per the germline V gene, CDR1 is SGHKS and CDR2 is YYEKEE (reference sequence). In nucleotides, the CDR3 is TGTGCCAGCAGCCAACCGGGACAGGGTGTTGGAAACACCATATATTTT. Amino acids: CASSQPGQGVGNTIYF.

The V call is TRBV5-6, the J call TRBJ2-5, with D possibly matching TRBD1 (6 bases). Germline CDR1 and CDR2: SGHDT and YYEEEE. With 4 bases removed from V and 1 base from J, the gap between germline ends came to 11 bases. The CDR3 loop spans 14 amino acids. The CDR3, as DNA: TGTGCCAGCAGCATCCGGACAGCCCAAGAGACCCAGTACTTC. Translating gives CASSIRTAQETQYF. Supplemented by reference TRBV5-6 and TRBJ2-5, the full variable domain reads DAGVTQSPTHLIKTRGQQVTLRCSPKSGHDTVSWYQQALGQGPQFIFQYYEEEERQRGNFPDRFSGHQFPNYSSELNVNALLLGDSALYLCASSIRTAQETQYFGPGTRLLVL.

The chain joins TRBV28 to TRBJ1-2; TRBD1 matches 10 bases. V dropped 5 bases and J dropped 2; count of bases not matched to a gene: 11. This CDR3 comprises 17 residues. Per germline, CDR1 MDHEN and CDR2 SYDVKM. The CDR3 DNA reads TGTGCCAGCAGTCCCCGGGACAGGGGAGTTTTCAACTATGGCTACACCTTC. It translates to CASSPRDRGVFNYGYTF.

The chain has TRBV27 and TRBJ2-7; 9 bases agree with TRBD2. The length of the CDR3 is 15 residues. The V gene's germline CDR1 is MNHEY and CDR2 SMNVEV (reference sequence). The V segment lost 5 bases and the J segment 2 bases; nucleotides outside the gene matches: 7. Here the CDR3 DNA reads TGTGCCAGCAGTGTTCTAGCGGGAACCCCCTACGAGCAGTACTTC. Translation: CASSVLAGTPYEQYF.

V gene TRBV27 combines with J gene TRBJ2-7; D is unclear. The CDR3 sequence is 16 residues long. Germline assignment: CDR1 MNHEY and CDR2 SMNVEV (reference sequence). V gave up 0 bases and J gave up 2 bases, with 14 bases separating them. In DNA, the CDR3 is TGTGCCAGCAGTTTATCATGGGGAAGTCGGGCCTACGAGCAGTACTTC. Its translation is CASSLSWGSRAYEQYF.

V usage is TRBV27 and J usage is TRBJ2-1; 14 bases are a match to TRBD2. The CDR3 sequence is 20 residues long. Germline V gene sequence: CDR1 MNHEY, CDR2 SMNVEV (reference sequence). V shed 6 bases and J 0 bases; nucleotides not matched to a gene: 13. The CDR3 region is CASRQWGGLAGGSSYNEQFF. The CDR3 DNA sequence: TGTGCCAGCAGACAATGGGGTGGACTAGCGGGAGGTAGCTCCTACAATGAGCAGTTCTTC.

V gene TRBV9 combines with J gene TRBJ2-7, with TRBD2 matching 9 bases. The CDR3 consists of 15 residues. Germline CDR1 and CDR2: SGDLS and YYNGEE. With 1 base clipped from V and 0 bases from J, the junction kept 2 bases outside the gene matches. As DNA, the CDR3 is TGTGCCAGCAGCGTAAGCGGGGGGAGCTCCTACGAGCAGTACTTC. This gives the protein CASSVSGGSSYEQYF.

J is TRBJ1-5 and V is TRBV6-5, with TRBD1 as a possible D gene (5 bases). The CDR3 runs 15 residues. V was cut by 0 bases and J by 4 bases, with 10 bases left in between. The V gene's germline CDR1 is MNHEY and CDR2 SVGAGI. CDR3 in DNA: TGTGCCAGCAGTTACTCGGGGCAGAGGAATCAGCCCCAGCATTTT. Protein: CASSYSGQRNQPQHF.

The gene calls are TRBV14 and TRBJ2-2; no clear D. Looked up from germline, CDR1 is SGHDN and CDR2 is FVKESK. Trimming pared 4 bases from V and 4 bases from J, leaving 10 bases between. The CDR3 is 14 residues long. This chain's CDR3 is CASSPWSATGELFF. CDR3 sequence (DNA): TGTGCCAGCAGCCCCTGGTCAGCCACCGGGGAGCTGTTTTTT.

The V call is TRBV13, the J call TRBJ1-6; the match to TRBD1 covers 9 bases. The CDR3 sequence is 18 residues long. J gave up 0 bases and V 4 bases, and 7 bases lay outside the gene matches. From germline, CDR1 is PRHDT and CDR2 FYEKMQ (reference sequence). The CDR3 DNA follows: TGTGCCAGCAGCTCGGACAGGGGTATGAGCTCCTATAATTCACCCCTCCACTTT. It codes for CASSSDRGMSSYNSPLHF. Looking up the rest from reference TRBV13 and TRBJ1-6 gives the full variable domain: AAGVIQSPRHLIKEKRETATLKCYPIPRHDTVYWYQQGPGQDPQFLISFYEKMQSDKGSIPDRFSAQQFSDYHSELNMSSLELGDSALYFCASSSDRGMSSYNSPLHFGNGTRLTVT.

The DNA for the CDR3 is TGTGCCAGCAGTTTAAGGAAGGGCGGGAACACTGAAGCTTTCTTT. It codes for CASSLRKGGNTEAFF. This chain links TRBV27 with TRBJ1-1; D gene uncertain. V lost 2 bases, J lost 1 base, and 11 bases lay in between. CDR1 is MNHEY and CDR2 is SMNVEV in the germline V gene (reference sequence). This CDR3 is 15 amino acids long.

The chain has TRBV7-6 and TRBJ2-3, with D perhaps assigned TRBD1 or TRBD2 (5 bases each). The CDR3 length is 14 residues. In germline, CDR1 is SGHVS, CDR2 FNYEAQ. V lost 3 bases, J lost 2 bases, and 9 bases lay in between. The CDR3 spells CASSLLGTTDTQYF. Here the CDR3 DNA reads TGTGCCAGCAGCTTGCTAGGGACCACAGATACGCAGTATTTT. Full variable domain (missing parts from reference TRBV7-6 and TRBJ2-3): GAGVSQSPRYKVTKRGQDVALRCDPISGHVSLYWYRQALGQGPEFLTYFNYEAQQDKSGLPNDRFSAERPEGSISTLTIQRTEQRDSAMYRCASSLLGTTDTQYFGPGTRLTVL.

This clone has just one count. The V gene is TRBV4-1, the J gene TRBJ1-4; 7 bases align to TRBD1. The CDR3 consists of 16 residues. J gave up 7 bases and V 3 bases, and 11 bases lay outside the gene matches. CDR1 and CDR2 from the germline V gene are MGHRA and YSYEKL. CDR3 nucleotides: TGCGCCAGCAGCCAGGGGTCGACAGGGCCCATTGAAAAACTGTTTTTT. Translation gives CASSQGSTGPIEKLFF.

The chain uses TRBV20-1 and TRBJ2-1, with D unresolved. The CDR3 has 11 residues. V was cut by 7 bases and J by 6 bases, with 10 bases left in between. Germline CDR1 is DFQATT and CDR2 is SNEGSKA (reference sequence). The CDR3 sequence: CSGTLSNEQFF. The CDR3 region has the DNA TGCAGTGGCACTCTGAGCAATGAGCAGTTCTTC.

This clone was seen a handful of times. This chain connects TRBV6-1 to TRBJ2-7; no definite D call. CDR3 length: 11 residues. The V end was cut by 0 bases, the J end by 4 bases, with 1 base between. Germline-derived CDR1 and CDR2 are MNHNS and SASEGT. CDR3 nucleotides: TGTGCCAGCAGTGAAGCGTACGAGCAGTACTTC. It is translated as CASSEAYEQYF.

This clone turned up a few times. This chain links TRBV28 with TRBJ2-7, with D maybe TRBD1 (5 bases). CDR3 length equals 13 residues. Germline loops: CDR1 MDHEN, CDR2 SYDVKM. Trimming took off 5 bases at V and 3 bases at J, with 11 bases between the two ends. The CDR3 loop reads CASSPMTVYEQYF. DNA for the CDR3: TGTGCCAGCAGTCCAATGACAGTCTACGAGCAGTACTTC. The full variable domain, its missing parts supplied by reference TRBV28 and TRBJ2-7, is DVKVTQSSRYLVKRTGEKVFLECVQDMDHENMFWYRQDPGLGLRLIYFSYDVKMKEKGDIPEGYSVSREKKERFSLILESASTNQTSMYLCASSPMTVYEQYFGPGTRLTVT.

On this clone: The junction departs from germline at one end; a sequencing error may be responsible. The J gene is TRBJ2-7, the V gene TRBV9, with 12 bases identical to TRBD2. CDR1 and CDR2 from the germline V gene are SGDLS and YYNGEE. There are 20 residues in the CDR3. The CDR3 nucleotides read TGTGCCAGCAGCCCCATCCCAAACACTAGCGGGGGGAGATTCTCCAACGAGCAGTACTTC. It codes for CASSPIPNTSGGRFSNEQYF.

The chain combines TRBV6-1 with TRBJ2-4; 12 positions match TRBD1. Germline V gene lookup returns CDR1 MNHNS and CDR2 SASEGT. The J segment lost 7 bases and the V segment lost 6 bases, leaving 10 bases of the junction unmatched. The CDR3 loop spans 16 amino acids. The CDR3 spells CASSEPGQGAVNIQYF. For the CDR3, the DNA is TGTGCCAGCAGCGAACCGGGACAGGGGGCGGTGAACATTCAGTACTTC.

CDR3 protein: CASSAEAGGIDTQYF. CDR3 nucleotides: TGTGCCAGCAGTGCCGAGGCGGGAGGGATAGATACGCAGTATTTT. This chain connects TRBV6-1 to TRBJ2-3; 9 bases line up with TRBD2. J gave up 5 bases and V 4 bases, and 7 bases lay outside the gene matches. The CDR3 spans 15 residues. The germline CDR1 and CDR2 sequences are MNHNS and SASEGT.

This chain uses TRBV13 with TRBJ2-1; TRBD2 agrees at 8 bases. Germline assignment: CDR1 PRHDT and CDR2 FYEKMQ (reference sequence). Unmatched junction bases numbered 13, after V lost 4 bases and J lost 5 bases. This CDR3 is 17 amino acids long. The CDR3 is CASSSGAFLAGNNEQFF. In nucleotides, the CDR3 is TGTGCCAGCAGCTCGGGCGCGTTTTTAGCGGGGAACAATGAGCAGTTCTTC.

The chain joins TRBV18 to TRBJ1-2; D is unclear. V dropped 2 bases and J dropped 4 bases, with 20 bases sitting between them. CDR3 length: 17 residues. From germline, CDR1 is KGHSH and CDR2 LQKENI. CDR3 amino acids: CASSPSPNSAGSYGYTF. The CDR3 region has the DNA TGTGCCAGCTCACCATCCCCAAATAGCGCGGGCAGCTATGGCTACACCTTC.

V is TRBV9 and J is TRBJ2-3; D unresolved. Per germline, CDR1 SGDLS and CDR2 YYNGEE. The length of the CDR3 is 15 residues. The V end lost 4 bases, the J end lost 6 bases, and 18 bases lay between the germline ends. The CDR3 nucleotides read TGTGCCAGCAGCACCTACGCCTCAGAGGTGGATACGCAGTATTTT. It specifies CASSTYASEVDTQYF.

This clone was counted between two and nine times. The CDR3 region is CASSLFGGQETQYF. CDR3 nucleotide sequence: TGTGCCAGCAGCTTATTCGGGGGCCAAGAGACCCAGTACTTC. The chain combines TRBV13 with TRBJ2-5; D is possibly TRBD2 (6 bases). This CDR3 is built from 14 residues. Germline CDR1 and CDR2: PRHDT and FYEKMQ (reference sequence). V shed 2 bases and J shed 1 base, with 8 bases lying between them.

This clone was found once. The chain combines TRBV4-2 with TRBJ2-3; a weak D match, TRBD2 (5 bases). This CDR3 has 15 amino acids. In germline, CDR1 is LGHNA, CDR2 YNFKEQ. Deletions cut 0 bases from V and 5 bases from J, with 12 bases between. The chain's CDR3 is CASSQEVLAKDTQYF. CDR3 sequence (DNA): TGTGCCAGCAGCCAAGAGGTTCTAGCAAAAGATACGCAGTATTTT.

This clone was found a few times. This sequence joins TRBV19 and TRBJ2-7, with 7 positions matching TRBD1. The germline V gene has CDR1 LNHDA and CDR2 SQIVND (reference sequence). V dropped 5 bases and J dropped 2; count of bases not matched to a gene: 6. This CDR3 spans 14 amino acids. The CDR3 protein is CASSLQGNPYEQYF. DNA for the CDR3: TGTGCCAGTAGTCTACAGGGGAACCCCTACGAGCAGTACTTC.

The gene calls are TRBV2 and TRBJ1-4, with D tentatively TRBD1 (5 bases). Trimming shortened V by 5 bases and J by 0 bases, and 13 bases separated the two germline ends. CDR1 SNHLY and CDR2 FYNNEI come from the germline V gene. The length of the CDR3 is 16 residues. CDR3 bases: TGTGCCAGCAGTACGGGACTGCGGGCAACTAATGAAAAACTGTTTTTT. Translation gives CASSTGLRATNEKLFF.

The chain employs TRBV11-2 and TRBJ2-1; 9 nucleotides line up with TRBD2. There are 13 residues in the CDR3. J lost 6 bases, V lost 7 bases, and 4 bases had no gene match. Germline values: CDR1 SGHAT, CDR2 FQNNGV. The CDR3 region is CASNLAGPNEQFF. DNA of the CDR3: TGTGCCAGCAATCTAGCGGGGCCCAATGAGCAGTTCTTC. Full variable domain (outside the CDR3, taken from reference TRBV11-2 and TRBJ2-1): EAGVAQSPRYKIIEKRQSVAFWCNPISGHATLYWYQQILGQGPKLLIQFQNNGVVDDSQLPKDRFSAERLKGVDSTLKIQPAKLEDSAVYLCASNLAGPNEQFFGPGTRLTVL.